This T cell receptor beta chain was profiled in a study of radiation and T cells in renal cell carcinoma. Study-level results: From baseline, blood top tumor clonotypes peaked at 2 weeks post-radiation.

In germline, CDR1 is SGHNT, CDR2 YENEEA. The CDR3 is 17 residues long. Treatment here: 15 Gy SBRT to primary tumor, nephrectomy 4 weeks later. The patient's renal cell carcinoma had clear cell pathology. Concerning this clone itself: The antigen is unknown. One end of the junction does not line up with germline, which may come from a read error.

The assay was immunoSEQ multiplex PCR, and TCRdb's table has in-frame clones only and misses some. In the table there are almost 20,000 clones, roughly 64% of which are singletons. The specimen was tumor tissue, collected from a patient whose treatment included radiotherapy and nephrectomy. This sequence was found in a woman aged 65 to 85 with renal cell carcinoma. This chain joins TRBV11-3 and TRBJ2-3, with a possible D match to TRBD2 (5 bases). Here the CDR3 reads CASSLAIPGLEGRYAVF. DNA for the CDR3: TGTGCCAGCAGCTTAGCCATACCCGGACTCGAGGGCAGATACGCAGTATTT.